These 5 T cell receptor beta chains share one sample of origin, sequenced in a study of T cells after yellow fever vaccination. TCRdb re-called the 5' RACE reads with MiXCR, one entry per CDR3 protein. The repertoire has some 160,000 distinct CDR3 sequences, 9.3% of them found once; the top ten carry 35% to 40%. Sequencing used CD8+ T cells sorted from PBMCs, obtained 45 days after the yellow fever booster vaccination. The origin of the receptors is a young man who received the YFV17D yellow fever vaccine.

The V gene is TRBV7-9, the J gene TRBJ2-3, with unresolved D. This CDR3 has 15 residues. Trimming removed 3 bases at V and 1 base at J, with 11 bases between. Germline V gives CDR1 SEHNR, CDR2 FQNEAQ (reference sequence). The CDR3 coding sequence is TGTGCCAGCAGCTTGGTACCCCTCGGCACAGATACGCAGTATTTT. This translates into CASSLVPLGTDTQYF.

V is TRBV6-5 and J is TRBJ2-7; D may be TRBD2 (6 bases). Trimming took 6 bases from V and 3 from J, leaving 15 bases between them. The CDR3 spans 14 residues. Per germline, CDR1 MNHEY and CDR2 SVGAGI. CDR3 sequence reads: CASSLGLLNYEQYF. The DNA for the CDR3 is TGTGCCAGCAGCCTGGGACTCCTGAACTACGAGCAGTACTTC.

This clonotype was observed a handful of times. J is TRBJ2-1 and V is TRBV29-1; 7 positions agree with TRBD1. Trimming at V came to 6 bases and at J to 0 bases, leaving 8 bases not matched to a gene. Germline V gene sequence: CDR1 SQVTM, CDR2 ANQGSEA. The CDR3 contains 15 residues. The CDR3 nucleotides are TGCAGCGTCACCGGGACAGAAAGCTCCTACAATGAGCAGTTCTTC. Its protein is CSVTGTESSYNEQFF.

This clonotype came up a few times. The chain has TRBV19 and TRBJ2-3; D uncertain. Trimming cost V 10 bases and J 0 bases, with 17 bases left between them. Germline CDR1 reads LNHDA; CDR2 reads SQIVND (reference sequence). The CDR3 has 15 amino acids. The DNA of the CDR3 is TGTGCCACAGAACGGGTATACCAAAGCACAGATACGCAGTATTTT. Translated, it gives CATERVYQSTDTQYF.

The chain employs TRBV24-1 and TRBJ2-1, with D uncertain. Per the germline V gene, CDR1 is KGHDR and CDR2 is SFDVKD. The CDR3 sequence is 12 residues long. Deletions cut 2 bases from V and 9 bases from J, with 7 bases between. CDR3 DNA: TGTGCCACCAGTGATTGGGGTGTTGAGCAGTTCTTC. Translation: CATSDWGVEQFF.